This T cell receptor (beta chain) is from a study of OX40 agonist ivuxolimab in advanced cancers. General study findings and limits: Individuals who were partial responders at 0.1-3.0 mg/kg had clonal expansion that ranked among the lowest. Researchers did not establish what antigens the expanded peripheral T cells target. At doses 0.1 to 3.0 mg/kg, CD4+ and CD8+ clones expanded.

TCRdb keeps only in-frame clones here, not all; method: immunoSEQ multiplex PCR. The repertoire consists of 20,000 or so clones, with 88% occurring once and the leading ten covering about 10%. V lost 0 bases to trimming and J lost 5 bases, with 11 bases between them. The CDR3 has 15 amino acids. Germline V gene lookup returns CDR1 SGHVS and CDR2 FQNEAQ. Concerning this clone: The antigen is not known.

This receptor was obtained from an adult with an advanced solid tumor such as melanoma, head and neck, liver or kidney cancer. The sequencing used CD4+ or CD8+ T cells sorted from blood, collected in a trial of the OX40 agonist ivuxolimab. This chain links TRBV7-8 with TRBJ2-1, with a weak D call TRBD1 (6 bases). The CDR3 DNA is TGTGCCAGCAGCTTAGCGCAGGGGACCCACAATGAGCAGTTCTTC. Its translation: CASSLAQGTHNEQFF.